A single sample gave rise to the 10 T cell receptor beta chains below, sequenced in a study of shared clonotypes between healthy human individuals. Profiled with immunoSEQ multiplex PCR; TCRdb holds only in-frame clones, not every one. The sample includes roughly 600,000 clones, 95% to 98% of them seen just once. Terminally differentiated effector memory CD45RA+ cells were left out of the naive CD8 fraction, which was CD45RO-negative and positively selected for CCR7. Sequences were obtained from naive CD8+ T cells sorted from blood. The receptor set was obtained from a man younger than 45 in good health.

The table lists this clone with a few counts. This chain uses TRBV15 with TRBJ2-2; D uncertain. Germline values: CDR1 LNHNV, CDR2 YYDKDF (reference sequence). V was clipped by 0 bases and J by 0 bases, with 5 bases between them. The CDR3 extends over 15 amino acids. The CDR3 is CATSREQPNTGELFF. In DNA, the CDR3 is TGTGCCACCAGCAGAGAGCAGCCGAACACCGGGGAGCTGTTTTTT.

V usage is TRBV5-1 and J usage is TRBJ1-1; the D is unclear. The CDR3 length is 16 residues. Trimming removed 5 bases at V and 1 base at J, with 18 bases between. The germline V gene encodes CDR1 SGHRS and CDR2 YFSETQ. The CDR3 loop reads CASSLGWGRQNTEAFF. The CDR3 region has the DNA TGCGCCAGCAGTCTGGGATGGGGTCGGCAGAACACTGAAGCTTTCTTT. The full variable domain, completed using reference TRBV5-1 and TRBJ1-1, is KAGVTQTPRYLIKTRGQQVTLSCSPISGHRSVSWYQQTPGQGLQFLFEYFSETQRNKGNFPGRFSGRQFSNSRSEMNVSTLELGDSALYLCASSLGWGRQNTEAFFGQGTRLTVV.

CDR3 sequence: CASSPPGLGSDTQYF. CDR3 coding DNA: TGTGCCAGCAGTCCCCCGGGACTAGGATCAGATACGCAGTATTTT. The genes are TRBV5-4 and TRBJ2-3; 8 positions match TRBD2. The V gene end was trimmed by 5 bases and the J gene end by 4 bases; junction bases not matched to a gene: 9. The germline V gene encodes CDR1 SGHNT and CDR2 YYREEE (reference sequence). The CDR3 extends over 15 amino acids. The whole variable domain, filled in from reference TRBV5-4 and TRBJ2-3, reads ETGVTQSPTHLIKTRGQQVTLRCSSQSGHNTVSWYQQALGQGPQFIFQYYREEENGRGNFPPRFSGLQFPNYSSELNVNALELDDSALYLCASSPPGLGSDTQYFGPGTRLTVL.

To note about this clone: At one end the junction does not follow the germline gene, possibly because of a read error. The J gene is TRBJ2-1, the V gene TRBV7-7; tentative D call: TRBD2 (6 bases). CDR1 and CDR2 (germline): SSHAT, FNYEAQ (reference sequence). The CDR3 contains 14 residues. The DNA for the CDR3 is TGTGCTAGCAGCTGGAGGGCTCGAGACAATGAGCAGTTCTTC. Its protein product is CASSWRARDNEQFF.

CDR3 nucleotide sequence: TGTGCCAGCAGCCCGGGACAGGCTATCCTAGCCGCCGGGGAGCTGTTTTTT. Translating gives CASSPGQAILAAGELFF. The chain joins TRBV13 to TRBJ2-2; TRBD1 agrees at 8 bases. Germline V gives CDR1 PRHDT, CDR2 FYEKMQ (reference sequence). The V and J ends lost 5 bases and 6 bases, in that order; junction bases with no gene match: 14. The CDR3 extends over 17 amino acids.

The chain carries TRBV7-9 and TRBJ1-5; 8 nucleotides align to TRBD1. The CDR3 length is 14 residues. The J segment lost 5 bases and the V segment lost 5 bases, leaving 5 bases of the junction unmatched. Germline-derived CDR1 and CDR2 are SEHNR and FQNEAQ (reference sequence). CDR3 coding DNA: TGTGCCAGCAGCAATTCGACAGGGGATCAGCCCCAGCATTTT. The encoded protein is CASSNSTGDQPQHF.

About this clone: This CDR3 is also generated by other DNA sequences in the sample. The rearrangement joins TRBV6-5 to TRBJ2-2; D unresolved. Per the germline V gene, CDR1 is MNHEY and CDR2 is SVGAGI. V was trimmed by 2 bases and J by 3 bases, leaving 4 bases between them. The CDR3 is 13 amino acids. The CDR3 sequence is CASSYGDTGELFF. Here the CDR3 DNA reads TGTGCCAGCAGTTACGGGGACACCGGGGAGCTGTTTTTT.

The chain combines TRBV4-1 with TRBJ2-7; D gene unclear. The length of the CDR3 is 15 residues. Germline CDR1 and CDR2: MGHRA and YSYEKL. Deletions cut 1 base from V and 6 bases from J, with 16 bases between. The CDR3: CASSQVGTEGIEQYF. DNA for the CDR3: TGCGCCAGCAGCCAAGTCGGAACTGAAGGGATCGAGCAGTACTTC.

The CDR3, as DNA: TGTGCCAGCAGCCTACTAGCGGGAGTCTACAATGAGCAGTTCTTC. Encoded protein: CASSLLAGVYNEQFF. V gene TRBV5-8 combines with J gene TRBJ2-1, with 11 positions matching TRBD2. The CDR3 sequence is 15 residues long. Germline V gene lookup returns CDR1 SGHTS and CDR2 YDEGEE. The ends lost 4 bases at V and 3 bases at J; junction bases unmatched: 3.

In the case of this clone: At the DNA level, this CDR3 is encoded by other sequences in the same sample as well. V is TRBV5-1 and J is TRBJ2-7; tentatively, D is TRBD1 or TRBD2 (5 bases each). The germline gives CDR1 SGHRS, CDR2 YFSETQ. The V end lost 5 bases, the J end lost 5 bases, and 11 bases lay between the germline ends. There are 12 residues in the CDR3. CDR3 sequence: CASSPEGNEQYF. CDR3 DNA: TGCGCCAGCAGTCCTGAGGGGAACGAGCAGTACTTC. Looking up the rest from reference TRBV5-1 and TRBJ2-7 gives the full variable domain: KAGVTQTPRYLIKTRGQQVTLSCSPISGHRSVSWYQQTPGQGLQFLFEYFSETQRNKGNFPGRFSGRQFSNSRSEMNVSTLELGDSALYLCASSPEGNEQYFGPGTRLTVT.